Following are 32 T cell receptor beta chains from one sample sequenced in a study of breast tumors, draining lymph nodes, adjacent tissues. TCRdb reprocessed the multiplex PCR reads with MiXCR, giving one entry per CDR3 protein. The sample lists some 150,000 distinct CDR3 sequences, around 24% occurring once. Axillary draining lymph nodes of breast cancer patients supplied the node samples. Material for sequencing was axillary lymph node tissue. These receptors were obtained from a female donor with breast cancer. Some clones in this sample may be carry-over from other donors' samples.

Many counts were recorded for this clonotype. This chain joins TRBV12-3 or TRBV12-4 and TRBJ1-5; D call uncertain. The V gene lost 3 bases and the J gene lost 5 bases, with 8 bases spanning the gap. The CDR3 runs 13 residues. As DNA, the CDR3 is TGTGCCAGCAGTTTCCGGTCCGATCAGCCCCAGCATTTT. Protein product: CASSFRSDQPQHF.

This clonotype was seen repeatedly, ten times or more. The chain combines TRBV2 with TRBJ2-6; D unresolved. V was shortened by 8 bases and J by 3 bases, with 11 bases between the two germline ends. Germline values: CDR1 SNHLY, CDR2 FYNNEI. CDR3 length: 14 amino acids. CDR3 DNA sequence: TGTGCCAGCGACGGATCCGGTGGGGCCAACGTCCTGACTTTC. This translates into CASDGSGGANVLTF. Based on the CDR3 plus reference TRBV2 and TRBJ2-6, the full variable domain is EPEVTQTPSHQVTQMGQEVILRCVPISNHLYFYWYRQILGQKVEFLVSFYNNEISEKSEIFDDQFSVERPDGSNFTLKIRSTKLEDSAMYFCASDGSGGANVLTFGAGSRLTVL.

About this clonotype: Possible read error: a much larger clone is one base away. The rearrangement uses TRBV10-1 and TRBJ1-5; no clear D gene. Germline CDR1 WNHNN, CDR2 SYGVQD (reference sequence). The CDR3 is 14 residues long. The CDR3 spells CSTKAAQLNQPQHF. CDR3 nucleotide sequence: TGTTCCACCAAAGCGGCACAGCTAAATCAGCCCCAGCATTTT.

A note on this clonotype: A much larger clone lies one base from this, so it may be a read error. The V call is TRBV15, the J call TRBJ2-7, with a tentative D call TRBD1 (6 bases). The CDR3 contains 16 residues. Germline CDR1 and CDR2: LNHNV and YYDKDF (reference sequence). V dropped 3 bases and J dropped 3 bases, with 18 bases sitting between them. The CDR3 DNA reads TGTGCCACCAGCAGCAAACAGGGCAGTTTGCTCTACGAGCAGTACTTC. Translation: CATSSKQGSLLYEQYF.

This clonotype occurred a few times. This chain uses TRBV5-6 with TRBJ2-2, with D unresolved. This CDR3 spans 14 amino acids. Trimming cost V 0 bases and J 5 bases, with 8 bases left between them. Looked up from germline, CDR1 is SGHDT and CDR2 is YYEEEE. CDR3 sequence: CASSLDVYTGELFF. The CDR3 bases are TGTGCCAGCAGCTTGGATGTGTATACCGGGGAGCTGTTTTTT. The full variable domain, with the rest looked up from reference TRBV5-6 and TRBJ2-2, is DAGVTQSPTHLIKTRGQQVTLRCSPKSGHDTVSWYQQALGQGPQFIFQYYEEEERQRGNFPDRFSGHQFPNYSSELNVNALLLGDSALYLCASSLDVYTGELFFGEGSRLTVL.

This clonotype was observed a few times. The J gene is TRBJ2-7, the V gene TRBV4-1; TRBD2 matches 15 bases. In germline, CDR1 is MGHRA, CDR2 YSYEKL. This CDR3 is 19 amino acids long. V lost 1 base and J lost 0; bases outside the gene matches: 7. CDR3 residues: CASSQGGLAGGLSSYEQYF. The CDR3 nucleotides are TGCGCCAGCAGCCAAGGCGGACTAGCGGGAGGGCTGAGCTCCTACGAGCAGTACTTC.

Many counts were recorded for this clonotype. V usage is TRBV9 and J usage is TRBJ2-1; 9 nucleotides agree with TRBD2. The V gene end was trimmed by 3 bases and the J gene end by 8 bases; junction bases not matched to a gene: 3. Germline V gene data show CDR1 as SGDLS and CDR2 as YYNGEE. The CDR3 totals 13 residues. CDR3 coding DNA: TGTGCCAGCAGCGGTAGCGGGGGTGATGAGCAGTTCTTC. It codes for CASSGSGGDEQFF.

This clonotype was detected ten times or more. The V gene is TRBV12-3 or TRBV12-4, the J gene TRBJ2-3, with no clear D. The CDR3 is 14 residues long. Between the trimmed V and J ends, which lost 2 bases and 4 bases, there was a span of 10 bases. The CDR3 nucleotides read TGTGCCAGCAGTTTAAGTCCTGTCGCAGATACGCAGTATTTT. This sequence encodes CASSLSPVADTQYF.

The chain couples TRBV30 to TRBJ2-7; 10 bases are a match to TRBD2. The V gene's germline CDR1 is GTSNPN and CDR2 SVGIG (reference sequence). V was pared by 3 bases and J by 7 bases, with 12 bases of the junction left unmatched. The CDR3 extends over 15 amino acids. The CDR3 region is CAWRGGTSAVEEQYF. CDR3 DNA: TGTGCCTGGAGGGGCGGGACTAGCGCCGTCGAAGAGCAGTACTTC.

In regard to this clonotype: A much larger clone sits a single nucleotide away, making a read error possible. J is TRBJ2-2 and V is TRBV7-8, with 15 bases fitting TRBD2. After removal of 6 bases from V and 8 bases from J, the junction contained 10 bases not matched to a gene. The CDR3 has 17 amino acids. Germline CDR1 reads SGHVS; CDR2 reads FQNEAQ. The CDR3 bases are TGTGCCAGCAGTCTGAGGACTAGCGGGGGGGGGACGGGGGAGCTGTTTTTT. The encoded protein is CASSLRTSGGGTGELFF. Supplemented by reference TRBV7-8 and TRBJ2-2, the full variable domain reads GAGVSQSPRYKVAKRGQDVALRCDPISGHVSLFWYQQALGQGPEFLTYFQNEAQLDKSGLPSDRFFAERPEGSVSTLKIQRTQQEDSAVYLCASSLRTSGGGTGELFFGEGSRLTVL.

This clonotype showed up many times. The gene calls are TRBV12-3 or TRBV12-4 and TRBJ2-1; 11 nucleotides align to TRBD2. The V segment lost 3 bases and the J segment 8 bases; nucleotides outside the gene matches: 9. The CDR3 spans 16 residues. This CDR3 reads CASSFPGLAVGDEQFF. CDR3 sequence (DNA): TGTGCCAGCAGTTTCCCGGGACTAGCGGTGGGGGATGAGCAGTTCTTC.

The table lists this clonotype with a few counts. The gene calls are TRBV5-4 and TRBJ2-1; 8 positions match TRBD2. This CDR3 contains 16 residues. The V gene end was trimmed by 3 bases and the J gene end by 6 bases; junction bases not matched to a gene: 11. Per germline, CDR1 SGHNT and CDR2 YYREEE (reference sequence). CDR3 nucleotide sequence: TGTGCCAGCAGCTCGGACTTGGGAGCGGGAGCCAATGAGCAGTTCTTC. This codes for CASSSDLGAGANEQFF.

For this clonotype: One junction end does not reproduce the germline sequence, and a read error may be involved. The chain joins TRBV27 to TRBJ2-7; 9 bases agree with TRBD1. Germline CDR1 MNHEY, CDR2 SMNVEV (reference sequence). The CDR3 length is 14 residues. The CDR3 here is CASSLGTGHYEQHF. DNA for the CDR3: TGTGCCAGCAGTTTAGGGACAGGGCACTACGAGCAGCACTTC.

V usage is TRBV28 and J usage is TRBJ1-2; 8 bases align to TRBD1. CDR3 length equals 14 residues. V trimming: 2 bases; J trimming: 3 bases; junction bases outside the gene matches: 2. Germline lookup yields CDR1 MDHEN and CDR2 SYDVKM. The DNA for the CDR3 is TGTGCCAGCAGTTTAAACAGGGGGGACTATGGCTACACCTTC. Encoded protein: CASSLNRGDYGYTF.

There are many counts of this clonotype. The chain employs TRBV2 and TRBJ2-7; the D gene is possibly TRBD1 (6 bases). The CDR3 length is 12 residues. V was trimmed by 7 bases and J by 2 bases, leaving 9 bases between them. CDR1 is SNHLY, CDR2 FYNNEI, per germline. The chain's CDR3 is CASTRDTYEQYF. The DNA of the CDR3 is TGTGCCAGCACCCGGGACACCTACGAGCAGTACTTC.

This clonotype has at least ten counts. This chain joins TRBV12-5 and TRBJ2-7, with TRBD1 matching 7 bases. The V and J ends lost 5 bases and 1 base, in that order; junction bases with no gene match: 11. This CDR3 is built from 16 residues. Germline CDR1 is LGHNT and CDR2 is FRNRAP. Here the CDR3 reads CASGRSRQGASYEQYF. CDR3 bases: TGTGCTAGTGGTCGATCCCGACAGGGTGCTTCCTACGAGCAGTACTTC.

This clonotype was counted ten times or more. This sequence joins TRBV5-1 and TRBJ2-5; D tentatively fits TRBD1 or TRBD2 (5 bases each). CDR3 length: 13 amino acids. Between the trimmed V and J ends, which lost 0 bases and 13 bases, there was a span of 16 bases. Per germline, CDR1 SGHRS and CDR2 YFSETQ. The CDR3 DNA is TGCGCCAGCAGCTTGGCCGACGGGGCCCTTTGGTACTTC. Protein product: CASSLADGALWYF.

The sample holds many counts of this clonotype. The chain combines TRBV2 with TRBJ2-2; possible D gene TRBD2, 6 bases. CDR1 and CDR2 (germline): SNHLY, FYNNEI. The CDR3 runs to 15 residues. The ends were cut back, 4 bases at V and 1 base at J, with 10 bases in the middle. Written as DNA, the CDR3 is TGTGCCAGCAGTGCGGATAGCGGGAACACCGGGGAGCTGTTTTTT. Protein: CASSADSGNTGELFF.

The sample holds many counts of this clonotype. This chain uses TRBV19 with TRBJ2-1, with 8 nucleotides matching TRBD2. This CDR3 contains 15 residues. In germline, CDR1 is LNHDA, CDR2 SQIVND (reference sequence). The V segment lost 3 bases and the J segment 4 bases; nucleotides outside the gene matches: 5. The CDR3 nucleotides read TGTGCCAGTAGTATCCCCGGGAGGGGTTACAATGAGCAGTTCTTC. Its protein is CASSIPGRGYNEQFF.

The chain employs TRBV27 and TRBJ2-2, with 9 positions matching TRBD1. Germline-derived CDR1 and CDR2 are MNHEY and SMNVEV (reference sequence). Trimming at V came to 6 bases and at J to 4 bases, leaving 6 bases not matched to a gene. The CDR3 covers 15 residues. In DNA, the CDR3 is TGTGCCAGCAGAACTAACAGGGGGCGCACCGGGGAGCTGTTTTTT. Its protein product is CASRTNRGRTGELFF.

Many counts were recorded for this clonotype. The chain is built from TRBV11-2 and TRBJ1-6, with 7 bases matching TRBD1. V shed 4 bases and J 6 bases; nucleotides not matched to a gene: 6. CDR1 is SGHAT, CDR2 FQNNGV, per germline. CDR3 size: 15 residues. The CDR3 reads CASSSIQGGNSPLHF. The DNA of the CDR3 is TGTGCCAGCAGCTCTATCCAGGGGGGTAATTCACCCCTCCACTTT.

This clonotype came up many times. The chain is built from TRBV5-6 and TRBJ2-7; D possibly corresponds to TRBD1 (6 bases). The CDR3 covers 13 residues. Germline-derived CDR1 and CDR2 are SGHDT and YYEEEE. V lost 5 bases, J lost 2 bases, and 11 bases lay in between. In nucleotides, the CDR3 is TGTGCCAGCAGTCTGGACAGAGCCTACGAGCAGTACTTC. Protein: CASSLDRAYEQYF.

This clonotype came up many times. The chain uses TRBV5-1 and TRBJ2-2; 8 bases map to TRBD2. Germline V CDR1 and CDR2: SGHRS, YFSETQ. With V trimmed by 0 bases and J by 7 bases, 5 bases remained unmatched. The CDR3 sequence is 15 residues long. The DNA for the CDR3 is TGCGCCAGCAGCTTGGTATTAGCGGGAAGCGGGGAGCTGTTTTTT. Its translation: CASSLVLAGSGELFF.

This clonotype was observed a handful of times. This may stem from a read error, because a much larger clone lies one nucleotide away. The rearrangement joins TRBV29-1 to TRBJ2-7; D remains unclear. The CDR3 consists of 12 residues. The germline CDR1 and CDR2 sequences are SQVTM and ANQGSEA. CDR3: CSVRVSPYGQYF. The CDR3 DNA sequence: TGCAGCGTCCGGGTCTCTCCCTACGGGCAGTACTTC.

This clonotype was detected ten times or more. The rearrangement uses TRBV27 and TRBJ2-7; D unresolved. This CDR3 region has 14 residues. V lost 5 bases to trimming and J lost 7 bases, with 18 bases between them. Germline values: CDR1 MNHEY, CDR2 SMNVEV (reference sequence). The CDR3 DNA reads TGTGCCAGCAGTCTGTCAGGTCTCCCTGTGGAGCAGTACTTC. Its protein product is CASSLSGLPVEQYF.

Ten or more counts support this clonotype. The chain joins TRBV20-1 to TRBJ2-1, with 7 bases lining up with TRBD1. Germline V gives CDR1 DFQATT, CDR2 SNEGSKA (reference sequence). V lost 5 bases, J lost 11 bases, and 6 bases stayed unmatched. This CDR3 spans 11 amino acids. The CDR3 loop is CSAASGGKQFF. CDR3 in DNA: TGCAGTGCTGCCTCAGGGGGTAAGCAGTTCTTC.

This clonotype was seen a handful of times. The V gene is TRBV3-1, the J gene TRBJ1-2; 12 nucleotides line up with TRBD1. The germline V gene encodes CDR1 LGHDT and CDR2 YNNKEL (reference sequence). Trimming cost V 0 bases and J 5 bases; bases outside gene matches: 4. This CDR3 region has 16 residues. In DNA, the CDR3 is TGTGCCAGCAGCCAAGAGGGGACAGGGGGCAGGTATGGCTACACCTTC. It yields the protein CASSQEGTGGRYGYTF.

In this sample, this clonotype turned up many times. V is TRBV7-2 and J is TRBJ2-5; 9 nucleotides align to TRBD1. J gave up 3 bases and V 2 bases, and 4 bases lay outside the gene matches. The CDR3 is 15 residues long. Germline CDR1 is SGHTA and CDR2 is FQGNSA. The CDR3 loop reads CASSLITGGEETQYF. CDR3 sequence (DNA): TGTGCCAGCAGCTTAATCACAGGGGGCGAAGAGACCCAGTACTTC.

This clonotype was recorded a few times. The rearrangement uses TRBV20-1 and TRBJ2-5; 7 bases are a match to TRBD1. Germline CDR1 is DFQATT and CDR2 is SNEGSKA (reference sequence). With V trimmed by 6 bases and J by 2 bases, 9 bases remained unmatched. The CDR3 is 14 residues long. In nucleotides, the CDR3 is TGCAGTGCCTCCCGGGGACAGAGACAAGAGACCCAGTACTTC. Its translation: CSASRGQRQETQYF.

This clonotype was observed at least ten times. The chain couples TRBV5-5 to TRBJ2-7; 10 positions agree with TRBD1. V lost 2 bases and J lost 3; bases outside the gene matches: 2. Germline V lookup: CDR1 SGHKS, CDR2 YYEKEE (reference sequence). This CDR3 contains 14 residues. The DNA for the CDR3 is TGTGCCAGCAGCTTCGGACAGGGGGTCTACGAGCAGTACTTC. This sequence encodes CASSFGQGVYEQYF.

Many counts were recorded for this clonotype. This chain connects TRBV4-1 to TRBJ1-5, with 7 bases identical to TRBD1. Germline values: CDR1 MGHRA, CDR2 YSYEKL. The ends lost 3 bases at V and 1 base at J; junction bases unmatched: 6. The CDR3 runs to 16 residues. CDR3 amino acids: CASSHTTGLSNQPQHF. CDR3 DNA: TGCGCCAGCAGCCATACGACAGGGTTGAGCAATCAGCCCCAGCATTTT.

Of note for this clonotype: A much larger clone differs by one base, so this may be a read error. The chain has TRBV7-9 and TRBJ2-5; no reliable D call. CDR3 length equals 14 residues. Germline V gives CDR1 SEHNR, CDR2 FQNEAQ (reference sequence). CDR3 sequence: CTSMIGVRQETQYF. CDR3 DNA: TGTACCAGTATGATTGGGGTTCGACAAGAGACCCAGTACTTC.